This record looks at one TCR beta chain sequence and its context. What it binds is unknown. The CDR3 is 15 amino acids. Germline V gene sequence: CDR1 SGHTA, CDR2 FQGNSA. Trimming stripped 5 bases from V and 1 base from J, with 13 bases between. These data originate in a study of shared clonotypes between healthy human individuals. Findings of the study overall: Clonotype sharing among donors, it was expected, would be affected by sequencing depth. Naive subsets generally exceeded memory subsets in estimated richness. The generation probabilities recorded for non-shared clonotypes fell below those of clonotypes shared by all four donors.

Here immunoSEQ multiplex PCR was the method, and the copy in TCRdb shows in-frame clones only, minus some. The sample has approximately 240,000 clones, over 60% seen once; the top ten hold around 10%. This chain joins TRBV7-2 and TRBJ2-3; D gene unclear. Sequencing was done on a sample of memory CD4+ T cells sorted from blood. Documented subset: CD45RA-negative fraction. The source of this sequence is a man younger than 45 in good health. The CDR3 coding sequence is TGTGCCAGCAGCCCCGACTCCCTGGGCACAGATACGCAGTATTTT. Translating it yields CASSPDSLGTDTQYF.